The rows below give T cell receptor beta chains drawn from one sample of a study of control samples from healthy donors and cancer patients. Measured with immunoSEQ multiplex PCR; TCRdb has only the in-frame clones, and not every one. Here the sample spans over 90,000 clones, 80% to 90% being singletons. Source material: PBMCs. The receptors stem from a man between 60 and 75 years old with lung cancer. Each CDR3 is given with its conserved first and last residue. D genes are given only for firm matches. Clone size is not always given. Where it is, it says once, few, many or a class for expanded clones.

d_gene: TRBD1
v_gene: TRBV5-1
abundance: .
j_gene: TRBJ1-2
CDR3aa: CASSLGPPTGTDGYTF
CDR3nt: TGCGCCAGCAGCTTGGGTCCGCCGACAGGGACCGATGGCTACACCTTC

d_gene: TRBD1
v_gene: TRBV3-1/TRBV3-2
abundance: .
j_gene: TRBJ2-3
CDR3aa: CASSRQQGGIGDTQYF
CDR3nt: TGTGCCAGCAGCCGGCAACAGGGGGGCATTGGAGATACGCAGTATTTT

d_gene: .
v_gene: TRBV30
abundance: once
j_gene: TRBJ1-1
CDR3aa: CAWSLIYTEAFF
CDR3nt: TGTGCCTGGAGTCTAATCTACACTGAAGCTTTCTTT

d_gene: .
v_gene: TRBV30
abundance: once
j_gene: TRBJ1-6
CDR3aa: CATTGLKVNSPLHF
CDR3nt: TGTGCTACTACAGGGCTCAAGGTGAATTCACCCCTCCACTTT

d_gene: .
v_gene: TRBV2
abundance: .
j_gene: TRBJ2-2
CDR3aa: CASSEAVVGTGELFF
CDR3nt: TGTGCCAGCAGTGAAGCGGTAGTAGGTACCGGGGAGCTGTTTTTT

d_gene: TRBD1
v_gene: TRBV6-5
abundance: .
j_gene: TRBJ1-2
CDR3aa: CASSYSTGDYGYTF
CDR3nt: TGTGCCAGCAGTTACTCGACAGGGGACTATGGCTACACCTTC

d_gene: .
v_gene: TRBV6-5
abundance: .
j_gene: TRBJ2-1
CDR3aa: CASTDLNEQFF
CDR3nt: TGTGCCAGCACGGATCTCAATGAGCAGTTCTTC

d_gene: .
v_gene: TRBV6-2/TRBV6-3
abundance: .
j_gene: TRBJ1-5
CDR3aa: CASSYGLRTNQPQHF
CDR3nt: TGTGCCAGCAGTTACGGATTGCGAACTAATCAGCCCCAGCATTTT

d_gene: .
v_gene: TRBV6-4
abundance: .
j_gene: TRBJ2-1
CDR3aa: CASSEGGGFSYNEQFF
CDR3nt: TGTGCCAGCAGTGAGGGTGGGGGGTTCTCCTACAATGAGCAGTTCTTC

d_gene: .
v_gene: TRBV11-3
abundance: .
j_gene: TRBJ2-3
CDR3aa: CASSSPQGTSTDTQYF
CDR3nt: TGTGCCAGCAGCTCCCCGCAAGGGACGAGCACAGATACGCAGTATTTT

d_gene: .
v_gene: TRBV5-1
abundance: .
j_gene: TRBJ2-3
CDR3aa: CASSIPGEDTQYF
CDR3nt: TGCGCCAGCAGTATTCCAGGGGAAGATACGCAGTATTTT

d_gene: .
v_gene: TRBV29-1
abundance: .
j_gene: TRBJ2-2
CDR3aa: CSVRSDRINTGELFF
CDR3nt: TGCAGCGTTCGAAGCGACAGGATCAACACCGGGGAGCTGTTTTTT

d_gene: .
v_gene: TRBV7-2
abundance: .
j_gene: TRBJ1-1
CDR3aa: CASSLLENTEAFF
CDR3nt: TGTGCCAGCAGCTTATTAGAGAACACTGAAGCTTTCTTT

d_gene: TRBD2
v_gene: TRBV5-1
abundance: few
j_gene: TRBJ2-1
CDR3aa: CASSFQESGLAGSYNEQFF
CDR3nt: TGCGCCAGCAGCTTTCAAGAGTCGGGACTAGCGGGGAGTTACAATGAGCAGTTCTTC

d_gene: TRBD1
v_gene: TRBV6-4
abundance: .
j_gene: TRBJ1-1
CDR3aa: CASSEEGGAGKAFF
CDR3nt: TGTGCCAGCAGTGAAGAAGGGGGCGCAGGTAAAGCTTTCTTT

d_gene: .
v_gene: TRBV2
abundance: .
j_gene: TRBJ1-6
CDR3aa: CASSGQRNNSPLHF
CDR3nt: TGTGCCAGCAGTGGACAGAGGAATAATTCACCCCTCCACTTT

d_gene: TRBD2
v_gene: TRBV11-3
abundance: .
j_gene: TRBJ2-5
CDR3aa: CASSIGTSGGATETQYF
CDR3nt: TGTGCCAGCAGCATCGGGACTAGCGGGGGGGCGACAGAGACCCAGTACTTC

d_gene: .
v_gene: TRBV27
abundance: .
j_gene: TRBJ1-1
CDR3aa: CASRQGNRESLGAFF
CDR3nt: TGTGCCAGCAGACAGGGAAATAGGGAAAGTCTAGGAGCTTTCTTT

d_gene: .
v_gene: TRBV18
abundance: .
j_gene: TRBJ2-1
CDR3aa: CASSPRVHSSYNEQFF
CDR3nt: TGTGCCAGCTCACCACGAGTGCATTCCTCCTACAATGAGCAGTTCTTC

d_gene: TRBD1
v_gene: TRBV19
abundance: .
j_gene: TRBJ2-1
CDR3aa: CASSIDRDRVNEQFF
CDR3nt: TGTGCCAGTAGTATAGATCGGGACAGGGTCAATGAGCAGTTCTTC

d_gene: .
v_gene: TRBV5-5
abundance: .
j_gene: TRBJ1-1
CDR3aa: CASSIRRNTEAFF
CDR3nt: TGTGCCAGCAGTATCCGGCGGAACACTGAAGCTTTCTTT

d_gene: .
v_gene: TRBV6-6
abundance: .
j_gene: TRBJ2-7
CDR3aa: CASSYPAGSYEQYF
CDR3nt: TGTGCCAGCAGTTACCCGGCAGGGAGTTACGAGCAGTACTTC

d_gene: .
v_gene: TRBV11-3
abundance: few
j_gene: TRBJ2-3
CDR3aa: CASSNTDTQYF
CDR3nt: TGTGCCAGCAGCAACACAGATACGCAGTATTTT

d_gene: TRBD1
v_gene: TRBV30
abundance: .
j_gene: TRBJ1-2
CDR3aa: CAWRAPDRAKDYGYTF
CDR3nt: TGTGCCTGGAGAGCCCCGGACAGGGCAAAGGACTATGGCTACACCTTC

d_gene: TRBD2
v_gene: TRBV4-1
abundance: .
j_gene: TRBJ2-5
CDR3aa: CASSRDFGGAMETQYF
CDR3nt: TGCGCCAGCAGCCGAGACTTCGGGGGGGCCATGGAGACCCAGTACTTC

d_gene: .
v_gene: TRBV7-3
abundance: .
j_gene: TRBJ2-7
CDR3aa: CASSTGGGGQYF
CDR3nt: TGTGCCAGCAGCACGGGGGGCGGGGGGCAGTACTTC

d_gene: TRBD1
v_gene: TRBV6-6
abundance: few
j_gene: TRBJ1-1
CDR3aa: CASSATGRNTEAFF
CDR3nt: TGTGCCAGCAGTGCGACAGGGAGGAACACTGAAGCTTTCTTT

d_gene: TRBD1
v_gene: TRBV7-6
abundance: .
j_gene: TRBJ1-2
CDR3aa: CASSDPRAGGGGYTF
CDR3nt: TGTGCCAGCAGCGACCCACGGGCAGGGGGAGGTGGCTACACCTTC

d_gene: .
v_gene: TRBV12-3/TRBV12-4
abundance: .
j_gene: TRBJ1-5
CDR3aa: CASKFSNQPQHF
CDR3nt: TGTGCCAGCAAGTTTAGCAATCAGCCCCAGCATTTT

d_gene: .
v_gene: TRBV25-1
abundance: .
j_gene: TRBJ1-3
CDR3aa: CASSPPTSGNTIYF
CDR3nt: TGTGCCAGCAGCCCGCCCACCTCTGGAAACACCATATATTTT

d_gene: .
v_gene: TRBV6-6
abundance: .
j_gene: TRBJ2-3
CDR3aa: CASSKTGTSTDTQYF
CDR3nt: TGTGCCAGCAGTAAGACAGGGACTAGCACAGATACGCAGTATTTT

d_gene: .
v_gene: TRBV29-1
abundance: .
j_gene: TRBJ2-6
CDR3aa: CSAKRGTGANVLTF
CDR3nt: TGCAGCGCCAAACGGGGAACTGGGGCCAACGTCCTGACTTTC

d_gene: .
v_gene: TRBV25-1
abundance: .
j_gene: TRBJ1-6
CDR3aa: CASSEYQGGNSPLHF
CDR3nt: TGTGCCAGCAGTGAATATCAGGGTGGTAATTCACCCCTCCACTTT

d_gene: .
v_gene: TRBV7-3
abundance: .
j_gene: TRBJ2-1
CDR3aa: CASSLYYNEQFF
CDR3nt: TGTGCCAGCAGCCTCTACTACAATGAGCAGTTCTTC

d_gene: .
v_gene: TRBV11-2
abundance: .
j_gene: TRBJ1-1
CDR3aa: CASAQLLGTEAFF
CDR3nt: TGTGCCAGCGCACAGTTGCTCGGCACTGAAGCTTTCTTT

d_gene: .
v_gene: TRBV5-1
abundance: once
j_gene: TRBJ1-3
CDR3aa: CASSLKPGDPSSGNTIYF
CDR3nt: TGCGCCAGCAGCTTGAAGCCAGGGGATCCCAGCTCTGGAAACACCATATATTTT

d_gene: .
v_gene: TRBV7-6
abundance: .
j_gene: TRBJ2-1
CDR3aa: CASSLGNTGYNEQFF
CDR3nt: TGTGCCAGCAGCTTAGGAAATACCGGCTACAATGAGCAGTTCTTC

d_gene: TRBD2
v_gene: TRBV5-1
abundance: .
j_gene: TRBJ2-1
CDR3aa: CASSLGSGAWDEQFF
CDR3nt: TGCGCCAGCAGCTTAGGTAGCGGGGCCTGGGATGAGCAGTTCTTC

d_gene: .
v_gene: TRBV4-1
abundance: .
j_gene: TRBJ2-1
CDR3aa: CASSQETASYNEQFF
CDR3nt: TGCGCCAGCAGCCAAGAGACTGCCAGCTACAATGAGCAGTTCTTC

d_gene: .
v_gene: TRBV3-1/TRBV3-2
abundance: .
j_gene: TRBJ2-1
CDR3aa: CASSQVVGGPDNEQFF
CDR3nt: TGTGCCAGCAGCCAAGTTGTAGGGGGACCTGACAATGAGCAGTTCTTC

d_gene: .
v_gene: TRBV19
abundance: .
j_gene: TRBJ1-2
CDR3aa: CASSQSQDYGYTF
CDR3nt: TGTGCCAGTAGTCAGAGTCAGGACTATGGCTACACCTTC

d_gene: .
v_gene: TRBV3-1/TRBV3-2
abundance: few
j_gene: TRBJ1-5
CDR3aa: CASSQLDQPQHF
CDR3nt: TGTGCCAGCAGTCAACTGGATCAGCCCCAGCATTTT

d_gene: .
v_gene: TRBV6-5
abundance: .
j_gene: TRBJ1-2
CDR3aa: CASSYSYQANYGYTF
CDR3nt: TGTGCCAGCAGTTACTCGTATCAGGCTAACTATGGCTACACCTTC